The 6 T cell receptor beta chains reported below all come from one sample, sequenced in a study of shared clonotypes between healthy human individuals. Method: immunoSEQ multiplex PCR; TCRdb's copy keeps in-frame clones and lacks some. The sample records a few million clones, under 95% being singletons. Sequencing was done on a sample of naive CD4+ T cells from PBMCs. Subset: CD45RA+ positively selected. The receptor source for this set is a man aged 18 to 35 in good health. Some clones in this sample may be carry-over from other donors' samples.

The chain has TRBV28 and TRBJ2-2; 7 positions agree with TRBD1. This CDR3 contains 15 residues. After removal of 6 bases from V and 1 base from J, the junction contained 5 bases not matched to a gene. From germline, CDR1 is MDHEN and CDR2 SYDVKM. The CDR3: CASRTGTVNTGELFF. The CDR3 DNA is TGTGCCAGCAGAACCGGGACAGTGAACACCGGGGAGCTGTTTTTT.

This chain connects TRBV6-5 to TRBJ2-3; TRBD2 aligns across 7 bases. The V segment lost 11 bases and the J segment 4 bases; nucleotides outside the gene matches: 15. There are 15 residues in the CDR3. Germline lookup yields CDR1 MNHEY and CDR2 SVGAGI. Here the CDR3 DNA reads TGTGCCGCCCGTCACAGAGCGGGGTTCGCAGATACGCAGTATTTT. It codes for CAARHRAGFADTQYF.

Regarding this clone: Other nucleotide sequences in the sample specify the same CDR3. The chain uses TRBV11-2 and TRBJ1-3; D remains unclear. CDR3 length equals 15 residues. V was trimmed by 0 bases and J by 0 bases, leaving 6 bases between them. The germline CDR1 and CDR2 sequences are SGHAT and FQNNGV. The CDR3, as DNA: TGTGCCAGCAGCTTAGATAGAAACTCTGGAAACACCATATATTTT. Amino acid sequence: CASSLDRNSGNTIYF.

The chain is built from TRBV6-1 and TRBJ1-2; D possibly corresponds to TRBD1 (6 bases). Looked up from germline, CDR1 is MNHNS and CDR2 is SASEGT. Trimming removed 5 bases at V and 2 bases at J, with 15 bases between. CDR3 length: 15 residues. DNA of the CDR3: TGTGCCAGCAGTCCCCTGGACAGACGAAACTATGGCTACACCTTC. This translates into CASSPLDRRNYGYTF.

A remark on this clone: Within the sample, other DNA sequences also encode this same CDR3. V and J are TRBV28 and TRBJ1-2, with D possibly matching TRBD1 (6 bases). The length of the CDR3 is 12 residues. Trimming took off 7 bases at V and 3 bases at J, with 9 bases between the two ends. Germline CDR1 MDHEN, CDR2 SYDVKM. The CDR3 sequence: CASKTGDYGYTF. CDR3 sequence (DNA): TGTGCCAGCAAGACAGGCGACTATGGCTACACCTTC.

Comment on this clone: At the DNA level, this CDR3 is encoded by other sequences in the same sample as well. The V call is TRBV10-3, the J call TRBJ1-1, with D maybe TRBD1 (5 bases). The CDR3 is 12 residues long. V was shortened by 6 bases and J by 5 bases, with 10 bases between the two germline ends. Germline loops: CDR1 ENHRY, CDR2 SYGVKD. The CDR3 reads CAISPGGTEAFF. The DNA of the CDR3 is TGTGCCATCAGCCCCGGGGGAACTGAAGCTTTCTTT.